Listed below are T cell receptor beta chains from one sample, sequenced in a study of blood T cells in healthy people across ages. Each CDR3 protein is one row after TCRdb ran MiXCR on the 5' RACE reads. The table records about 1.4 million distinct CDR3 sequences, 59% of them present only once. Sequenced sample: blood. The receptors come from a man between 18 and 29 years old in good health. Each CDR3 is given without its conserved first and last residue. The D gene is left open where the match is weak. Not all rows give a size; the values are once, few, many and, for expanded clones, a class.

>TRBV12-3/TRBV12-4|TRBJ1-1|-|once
ASSPRAGARTEAF
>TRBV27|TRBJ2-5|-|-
ASSSRRLETQY
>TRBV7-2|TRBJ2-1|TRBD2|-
ASRPGLAVDNEQF
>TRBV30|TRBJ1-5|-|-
AWSVRNGNQPQH
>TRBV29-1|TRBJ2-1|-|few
SVEAGRGNEQF
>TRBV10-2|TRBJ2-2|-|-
ASSVWGPGELF
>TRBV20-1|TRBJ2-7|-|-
SARDLGNEQY
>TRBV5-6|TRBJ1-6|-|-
ASSLKGGRRNSPLH
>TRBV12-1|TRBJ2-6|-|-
ASSFIVRRGAGANVLT
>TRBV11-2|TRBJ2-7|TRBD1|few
ASSFPGGIYEQY
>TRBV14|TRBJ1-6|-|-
ASSQAGVDNSPLH
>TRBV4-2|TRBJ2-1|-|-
ASSQDGGGAVHNEQF
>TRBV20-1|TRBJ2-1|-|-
SARVQGHVWMNEQF
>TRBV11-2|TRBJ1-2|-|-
ASSLGREDYGYT
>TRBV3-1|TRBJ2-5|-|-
ASSQMAGWEQETQY
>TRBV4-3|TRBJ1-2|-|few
ASSPEGSLYGYT
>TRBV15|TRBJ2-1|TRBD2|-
ATSRDGGRQEQF
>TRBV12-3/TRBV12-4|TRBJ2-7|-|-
ASSLNLNEQY
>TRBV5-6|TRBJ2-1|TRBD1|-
ASNIRQGPSYNEQF
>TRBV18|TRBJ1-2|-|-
ASSAGSYYGYT
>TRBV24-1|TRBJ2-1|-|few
ATSGGQGSNNEQF
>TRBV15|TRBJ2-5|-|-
ATSIGTGETQY
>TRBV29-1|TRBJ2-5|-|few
SVEDMTGQETQY
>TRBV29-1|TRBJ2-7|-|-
SVETSNEQY
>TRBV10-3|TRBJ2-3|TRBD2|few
AISESPGSGRSADTQY
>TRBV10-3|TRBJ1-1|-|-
ATRLGTEAF
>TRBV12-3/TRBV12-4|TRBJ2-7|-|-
ASSLSEPPYEQY
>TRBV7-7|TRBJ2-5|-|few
ASSPQGFRETQY
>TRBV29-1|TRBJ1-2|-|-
SVVGTGWGYT
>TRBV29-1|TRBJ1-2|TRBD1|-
SALTGTYGYT
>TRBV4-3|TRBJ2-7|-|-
ASSQDRGGASYEQY
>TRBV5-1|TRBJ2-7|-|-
ASMPWGSGYSYEQY
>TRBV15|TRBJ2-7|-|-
ATSRDPGRTYEQY
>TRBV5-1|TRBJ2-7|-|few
ASSPTRDRAYEQY
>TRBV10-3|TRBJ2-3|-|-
ATATGTSDTQY